This TCR beta chain derives from a study of cytomegalovirus exposure and HLA in healthy donors. Study-wide results and limits: Later analysis suggested most CMV-associated TCR beta chains were HLA-restricted. An analysis was carried out at a later point. It showed that HLA-associated TCR beta chains were more clonally expanded than equally common non-associated chains.

13 Jbeta primers and 60 Vbeta primers were used for the PCR. Data came from immunoSEQ multiplex PCR; TCRdb stores just in-frame clones and leaves some out. The data contain 200,000 to 300,000 clones, more than 70% of them singletons. Turning to this clone: Its antigen is not identified.

The sample taken for sequencing was PBMCs. The sequence was obtained from a boy between 5 and 17 years old in good health and CMV-seronegative.

CDR3 in amino acids: CASSLLLADAYEQYF. CDR3 sequence (DNA): TGTGCCAGCAGCTTACTCCTAGCGGACGCCTACGAGCAGTACTTC. The chain has TRBV11-2 and TRBJ2-7; 7 nucleotides match TRBD2. V lost 2 bases to trimming and J lost 2 bases; unmatched junction nucleotides: 6. CDR3 size: 15 residues. Germline lookup yields CDR1 SGHAT and CDR2 FQNNGV.